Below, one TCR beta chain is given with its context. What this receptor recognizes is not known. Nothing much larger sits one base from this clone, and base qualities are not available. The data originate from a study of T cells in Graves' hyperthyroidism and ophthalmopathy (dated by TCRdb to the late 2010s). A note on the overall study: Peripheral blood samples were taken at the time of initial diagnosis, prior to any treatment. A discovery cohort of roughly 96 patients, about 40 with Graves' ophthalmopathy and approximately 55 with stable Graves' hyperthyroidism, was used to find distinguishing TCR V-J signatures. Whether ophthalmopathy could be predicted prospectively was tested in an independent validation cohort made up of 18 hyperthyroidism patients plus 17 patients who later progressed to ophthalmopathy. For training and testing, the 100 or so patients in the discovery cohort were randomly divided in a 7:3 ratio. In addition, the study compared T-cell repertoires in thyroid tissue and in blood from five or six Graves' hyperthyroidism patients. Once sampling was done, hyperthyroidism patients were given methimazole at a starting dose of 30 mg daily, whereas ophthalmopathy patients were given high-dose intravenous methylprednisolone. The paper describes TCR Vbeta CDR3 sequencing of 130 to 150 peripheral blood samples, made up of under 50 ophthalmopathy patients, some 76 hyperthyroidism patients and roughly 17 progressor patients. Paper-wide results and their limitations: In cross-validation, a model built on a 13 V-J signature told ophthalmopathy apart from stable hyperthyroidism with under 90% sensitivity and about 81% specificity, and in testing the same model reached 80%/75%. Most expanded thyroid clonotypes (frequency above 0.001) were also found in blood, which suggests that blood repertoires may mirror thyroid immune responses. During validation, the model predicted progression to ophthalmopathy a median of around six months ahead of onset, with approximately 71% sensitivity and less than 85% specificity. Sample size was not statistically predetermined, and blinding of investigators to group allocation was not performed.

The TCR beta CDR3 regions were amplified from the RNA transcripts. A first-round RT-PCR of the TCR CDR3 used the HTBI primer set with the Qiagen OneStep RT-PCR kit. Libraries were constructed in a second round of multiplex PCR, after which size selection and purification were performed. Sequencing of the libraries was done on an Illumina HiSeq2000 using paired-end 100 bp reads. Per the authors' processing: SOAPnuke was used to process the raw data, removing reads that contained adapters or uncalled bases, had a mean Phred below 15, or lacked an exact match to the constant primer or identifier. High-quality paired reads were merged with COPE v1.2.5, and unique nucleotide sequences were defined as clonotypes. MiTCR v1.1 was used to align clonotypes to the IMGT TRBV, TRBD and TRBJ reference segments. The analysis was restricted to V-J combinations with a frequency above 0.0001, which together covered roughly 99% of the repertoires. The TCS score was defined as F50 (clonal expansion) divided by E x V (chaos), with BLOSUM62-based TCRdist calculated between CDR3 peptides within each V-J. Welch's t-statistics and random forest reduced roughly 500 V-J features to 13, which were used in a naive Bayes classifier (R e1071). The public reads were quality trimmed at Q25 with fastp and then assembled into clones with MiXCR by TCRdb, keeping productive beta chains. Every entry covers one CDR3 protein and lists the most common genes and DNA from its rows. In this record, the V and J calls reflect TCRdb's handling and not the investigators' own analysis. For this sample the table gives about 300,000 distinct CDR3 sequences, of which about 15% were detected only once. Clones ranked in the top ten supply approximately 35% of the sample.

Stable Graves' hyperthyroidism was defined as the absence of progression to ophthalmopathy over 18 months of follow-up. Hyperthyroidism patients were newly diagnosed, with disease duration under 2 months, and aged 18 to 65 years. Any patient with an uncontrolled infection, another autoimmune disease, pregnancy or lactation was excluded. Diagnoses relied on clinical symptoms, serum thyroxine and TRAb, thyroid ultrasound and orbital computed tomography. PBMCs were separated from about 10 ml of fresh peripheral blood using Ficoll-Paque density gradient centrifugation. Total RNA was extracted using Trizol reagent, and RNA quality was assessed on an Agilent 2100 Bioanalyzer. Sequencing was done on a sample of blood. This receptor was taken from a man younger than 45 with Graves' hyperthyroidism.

The CDR3 region has the sequence CASNLGQGTYEQYF. The DNA sequence is TGTGCCAGCAATTTGGGACAGGGCACCTACGAGCAGTACTTC. The rearrangement combines TRBV28 with TRBJ2-7; TRBD1 agrees with 9 junctional bases. The CDR3 measures 14 amino acids from cysteine to phenylalanine. Left in the record is the CDR3 DNA by itself, 42 bases read in frame from the first base. CDR1 MDHEN and CDR2 SYDVKM were looked up in the germline V gene. Trimming leaves V shorter by 7 bases and J shorter by 2 bases, with the junction holding 6 bases beyond the gene matches.